The present T cell receptor (beta chain) was sequenced within a study of shared clonotypes between healthy human individuals. About the study: Two women and three men aged 18 to 49 made up the donors. General study points: Non-shared clonotypes displayed generation probabilities falling below those of clonotypes present in all four donors. Sampling included only blood; tissue repertoires likely differ.

Clones were read by immunoSEQ multiplex PCR, and TCRdb kept only the in-frame ones, dropping some. The sample consists of about a million clones, over 75% of them appearing once. Germline CDR1 and CDR2: SGHAT and FQNNGV. Trimming cost V 5 bases and J 2 bases; bases outside gene matches: 11. The CDR3 totals 16 residues. On this clone: Its antigen is not known.

A CD45RA-negative memory subset and a CD45RA+ naive subset were separated from the CD4+ cells. This TCR was recovered from a man in his late teens or twenties in good health. Material: memory CD4+ T cells sorted from blood. Subset indicated: CD45RA-negative fraction. The chain links TRBV11-2 to TRBJ2-5, with 7 bases identical to TRBD1. The CDR3 protein is CASSKAVAGGQETQYF. CDR3 DNA: TGTGCCAGCAGCAAAGCGGTGGCAGGGGGACAAGAGACCCAGTACTTC.